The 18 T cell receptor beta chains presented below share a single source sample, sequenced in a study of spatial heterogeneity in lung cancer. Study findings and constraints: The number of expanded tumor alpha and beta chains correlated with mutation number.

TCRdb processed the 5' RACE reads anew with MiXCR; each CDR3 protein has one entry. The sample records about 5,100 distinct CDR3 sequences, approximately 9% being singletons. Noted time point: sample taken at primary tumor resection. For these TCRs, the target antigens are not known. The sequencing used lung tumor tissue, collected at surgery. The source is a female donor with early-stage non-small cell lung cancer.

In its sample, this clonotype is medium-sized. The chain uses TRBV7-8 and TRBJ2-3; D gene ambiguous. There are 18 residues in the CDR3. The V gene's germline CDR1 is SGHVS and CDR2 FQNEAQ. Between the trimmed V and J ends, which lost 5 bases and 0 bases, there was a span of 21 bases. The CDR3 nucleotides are TGTGCCAGCAGCACCAAAGACCCAGCGAAGGGTAGCACAGATACGCAGTATTTT. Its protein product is CASSTKDPAKGSTDTQYF.

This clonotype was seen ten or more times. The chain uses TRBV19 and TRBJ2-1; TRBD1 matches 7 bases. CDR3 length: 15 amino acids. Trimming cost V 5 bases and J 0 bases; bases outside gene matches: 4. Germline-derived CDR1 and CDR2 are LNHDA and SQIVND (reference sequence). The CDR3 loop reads CASSRQGNSYNEQFF. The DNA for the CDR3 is TGTGCCAGTAGTCGACAGGGTAACTCCTACAATGAGCAGTTCTTC.

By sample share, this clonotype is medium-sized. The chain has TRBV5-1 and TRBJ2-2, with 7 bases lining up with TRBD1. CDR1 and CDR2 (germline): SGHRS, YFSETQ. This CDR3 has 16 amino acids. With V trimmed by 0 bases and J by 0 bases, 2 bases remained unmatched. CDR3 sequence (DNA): TGCGCCAGCAGCTTGGGAGGGACAGCGAACACCGGGGAGCTGTTTTTT. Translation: CASSLGGTANTGELFF.

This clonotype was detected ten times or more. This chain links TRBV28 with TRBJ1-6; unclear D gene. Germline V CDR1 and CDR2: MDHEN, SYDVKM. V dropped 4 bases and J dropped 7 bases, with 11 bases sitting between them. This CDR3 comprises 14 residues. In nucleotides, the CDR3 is TGTGCCAGCAGTTCATTGATCGGGAATTCACCCCTCCACTTT. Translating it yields CASSSLIGNSPLHF.

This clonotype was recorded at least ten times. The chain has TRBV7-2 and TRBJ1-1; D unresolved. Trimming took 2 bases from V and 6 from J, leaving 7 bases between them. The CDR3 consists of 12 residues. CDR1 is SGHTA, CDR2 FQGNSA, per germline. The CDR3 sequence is CASSLWLAEAFF. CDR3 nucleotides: TGTGCCAGCAGCTTATGGTTAGCTGAAGCTTTCTTT.

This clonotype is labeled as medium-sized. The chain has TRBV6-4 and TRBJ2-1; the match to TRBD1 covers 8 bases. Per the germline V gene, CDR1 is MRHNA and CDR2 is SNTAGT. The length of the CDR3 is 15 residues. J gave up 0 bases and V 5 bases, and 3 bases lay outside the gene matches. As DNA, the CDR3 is TGTGCCAGCAGTCCACAGGGGGTCTCCTACAATGAGCAGTTCTTC. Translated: CASSPQGVSYNEQFF.

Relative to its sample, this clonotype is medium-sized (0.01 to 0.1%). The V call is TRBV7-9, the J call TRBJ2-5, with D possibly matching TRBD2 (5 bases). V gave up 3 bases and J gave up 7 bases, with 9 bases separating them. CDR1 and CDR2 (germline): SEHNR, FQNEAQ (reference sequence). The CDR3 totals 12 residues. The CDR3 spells CASSLVGGTQYF. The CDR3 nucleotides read TGTGCCAGCAGCTTGGTCGGAGGGACCCAGTACTTC.

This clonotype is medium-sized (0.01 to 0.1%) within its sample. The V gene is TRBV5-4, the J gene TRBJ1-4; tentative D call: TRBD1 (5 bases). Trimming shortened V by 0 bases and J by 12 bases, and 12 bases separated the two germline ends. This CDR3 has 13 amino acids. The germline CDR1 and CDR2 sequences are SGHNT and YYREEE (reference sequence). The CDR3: CASSLDYGTELFF. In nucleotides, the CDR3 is TGTGCCAGCAGCTTGGATTACGGGACCGAACTGTTTTTT. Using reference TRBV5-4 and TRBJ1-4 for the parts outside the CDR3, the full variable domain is ETGVTQSPTHLIKTRGQQVTLRCSSQSGHNTVSWYQQALGQGPQFIFQYYREEENGRGNFPPRFSGLQFPNYSSELNVNALELDDSALYLCASSLDYGTELFFGSGTQLSVL.

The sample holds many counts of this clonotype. CDR3 amino acids: CSVSLAGAPYF. For the CDR3, the DNA is TGCAGCGTTTCTCTAGCGGGGGCCCCATACTTC. V gene TRBV29-1 combines with J gene TRBJ2-5; 10 bases line up with TRBD2. The CDR3 consists of 11 residues. Unmatched junction bases numbered 8, after V lost 5 bases and J lost 14 bases. Germline assignment: CDR1 SQVTM and CDR2 ANQGSEA.

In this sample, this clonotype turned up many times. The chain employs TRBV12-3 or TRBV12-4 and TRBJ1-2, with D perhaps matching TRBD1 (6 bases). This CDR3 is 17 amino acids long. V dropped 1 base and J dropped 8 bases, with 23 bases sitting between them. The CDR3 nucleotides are TGTGCCAGCAGTTTAGTCGCGGGGGGGACATCGGACGACGGCTACACCTTC. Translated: CASSLVAGGTSDDGYTF.

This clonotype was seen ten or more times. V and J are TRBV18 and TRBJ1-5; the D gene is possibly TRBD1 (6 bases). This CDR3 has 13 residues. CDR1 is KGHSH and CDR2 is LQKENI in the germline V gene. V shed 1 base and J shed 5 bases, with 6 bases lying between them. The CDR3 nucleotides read TGTGCCAGCTCACCACGACAGGATCAGCCCCAGCATTTT. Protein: CASSPRQDQPQHF.

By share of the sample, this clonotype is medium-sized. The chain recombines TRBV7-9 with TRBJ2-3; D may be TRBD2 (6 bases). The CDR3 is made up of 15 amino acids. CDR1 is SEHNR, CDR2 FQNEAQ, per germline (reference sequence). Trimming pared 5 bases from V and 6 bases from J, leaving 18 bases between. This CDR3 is CASSPGVGPTDTQYF. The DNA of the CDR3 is TGTGCCAGCAGCCCGGGGGTTGGCCCCACGGATACGCAGTATTTT. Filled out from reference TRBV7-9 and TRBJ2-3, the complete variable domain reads DTGVSQNPRHKITKRGQNVTFRCDPISEHNRLYWYRQTLGQGPEFLTYFQNEAQLEKSRLLSDRFSAERPKGSFSTLEIQRTEQGDSAMYLCASSPGVGPTDTQYFGPGTRLTVL.

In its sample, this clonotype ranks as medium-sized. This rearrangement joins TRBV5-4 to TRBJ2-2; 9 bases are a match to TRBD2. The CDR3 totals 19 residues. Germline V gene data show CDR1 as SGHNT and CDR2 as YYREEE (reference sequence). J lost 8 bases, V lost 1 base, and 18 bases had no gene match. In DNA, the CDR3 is TGTGCCAGCAGCTTGTTGGTTACGGTAGCGGGAGACCCAAGGGGGGAGCTGTTTTTT. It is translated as CASSLLVTVAGDPRGELFF.

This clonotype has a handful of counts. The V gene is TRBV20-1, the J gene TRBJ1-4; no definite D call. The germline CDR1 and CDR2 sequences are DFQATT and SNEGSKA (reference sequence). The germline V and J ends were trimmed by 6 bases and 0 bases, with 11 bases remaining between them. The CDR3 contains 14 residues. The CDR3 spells CSAPRSATNEKLFF. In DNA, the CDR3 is TGCAGTGCGCCCCGCAGTGCAACTAATGAAAAACTGTTTTTT.

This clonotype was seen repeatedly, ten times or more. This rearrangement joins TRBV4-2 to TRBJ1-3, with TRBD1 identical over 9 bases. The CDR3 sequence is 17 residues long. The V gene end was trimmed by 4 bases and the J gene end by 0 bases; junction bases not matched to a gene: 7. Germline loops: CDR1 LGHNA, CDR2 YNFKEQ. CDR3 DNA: TGTGCCAGCAGCCCAGTAACAGGGGGCAACTCTGGAAACACCATATATTTT. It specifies CASSPVTGGNSGNTIYF.

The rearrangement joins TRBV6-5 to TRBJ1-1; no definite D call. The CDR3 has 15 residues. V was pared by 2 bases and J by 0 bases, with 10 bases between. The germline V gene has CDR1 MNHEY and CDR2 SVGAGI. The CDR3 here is CASSYTSLMNTEAFF. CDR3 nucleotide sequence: TGTGCCAGCAGTTACACTTCGCTTATGAACACTGAAGCTTTCTTT.

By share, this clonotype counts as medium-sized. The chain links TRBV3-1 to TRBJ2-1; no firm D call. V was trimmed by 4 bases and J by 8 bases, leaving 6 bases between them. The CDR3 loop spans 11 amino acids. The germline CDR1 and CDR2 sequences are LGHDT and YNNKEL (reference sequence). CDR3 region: CASSPGYEQFF. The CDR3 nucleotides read TGTGCCAGCAGCCCCGGTTATGAGCAGTTCTTC.

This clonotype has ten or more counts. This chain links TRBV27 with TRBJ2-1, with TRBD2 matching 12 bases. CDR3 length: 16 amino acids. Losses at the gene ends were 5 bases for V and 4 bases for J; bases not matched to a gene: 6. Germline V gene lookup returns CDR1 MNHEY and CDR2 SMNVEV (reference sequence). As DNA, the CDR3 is TGTGCCAGCAGTCCGCTAGCGGGGGGGCTTTACAATGAGCAGTTCTTC. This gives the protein CASSPLAGGLYNEQFF.